This T cell receptor beta chain was profiled in a study of shared clonotypes between healthy human individuals (TCRdb year 2020). As for the study more broadly: A couple of women and a few men aged 18 to 49 years were included in the cohort. To increase sequencing depth and limit assay-specific biases, TCR repertoire library preparation and sequencing were carried out by different laboratories using diverse techniques. Between about 0.8 and 9 billion PBMCs per donor were obtained by leukapheresis. The study deeply sequenced blood TCR repertoires of five healthy adults to estimate repertoire size and the extent of clonotype sharing between individuals. Beyond this particular receptor, the publication reports: Only blood was sampled, and tissue TCR repertoires likely differ from those in blood. Pairwise subsampling indicated that sequencing depth was expected to affect the degree of clonotype sharing among donors. Because the study included a small number of donors, the genetic and exposure-history diversity represented was limited.

TCR CDR3 regions were amplified from genomic DNA by multiplex PCR using the deep immunoSEQ assay. Genomic DNA extracted from each cell subset was distributed evenly over all wells of several immunoSEQ 96-well plates, and each plate served as one replicate. For unsorted PBMC, each replicate PCR was loaded with 300 ng genomic DNA, equivalent to about 33,000 T cell genomes. Genomic DNA from unsorted PBMC was sequenced over ten immunoSEQ deep assay plates. Purified libraries were measured with a Qubit 3.0 fluorometer, size-checked on a Bioanalyzer 2100, and measured again with the KAPA Library Quantification kit. Every immunoSEQ 96-well plate was sequenced on a separate single-read 150-cycle Illumina NextSeq 550 flow cell. The study's own analysis went as follows. Because the immunoSEQ output held only junctional sequences and lacked quality scores, the filtering could not match the filtering applied to full-length reads. To assign V/J genes and CDR3, sequences were annotated using PyIR, a Python wrapper for IgBLAST v1.9, with IMGT germline references. Reads with weak V/J assignments (E-value above 1e-6), missing CDR3, stop codons, out-of-frame junctions, or ambiguous translated residues were removed. V3J clonotypes were defined as sequences sharing an identical inferred V gene, J gene, and CDR3 amino acid sequence. Percentage overlap between repertoires was calculated by dividing the number of shared unique clonotypes by the size of the smaller repertoire. Richness of each repertoire was evaluated using RTK rarefaction, the Chao1 estimator, and Recon v2.1 estimates of unobserved clonotypes. The immuneACCESS repertoire file appears here via TCRdb, limited to in-frame rearrangements. These files lack a portion of the clones; in checked studies, under half of the deficit traces to unresolved V genes, and the cause of the others is not known. V, J and clone size are taken as reported in that table, and D and trimming were inferred from the DNA itself. The sample table lists fewer than 650,000 clones, around 78% of them with a count of one. The ten most abundant clones make up over 10% of the sample.

The V and J ends are trimmed by 0 bases and 0 bases, leaving 9 bases between them. The CDR1 and CDR2 encoded by the germline V gene are LGHNA and YNFKEQ. Inclusive of the bounding cysteine and phenylalanine, the CDR3 is 15 residues long. The CDR3 DNA has 45 bases and is translated from base 1. The donors were healthy, HIV-negative adults with no recently reported acute infections or vaccinations. Only Caucasian adults living in Nashville, Tennessee, USA were represented among the donors. For unsorted samples, some 90 million PBMCs were counted and genomic DNA was extracted with the QIAamp DNA Blood Mini kit. After blood collection by leukapheresis, PBMCs were isolated using Ficoll-Histopaque density gradient centrifugation and then cryopreserved in the vapor phase of liquid nitrogen. This clone showed up just a few times. Its antigen target is currently unknown. No much larger clone is present one base from it, and per-base qualities are unavailable.

This sequence uses TRBV4-2 and TRBJ2-7; the D match is possibly TRBD1 or TRBD2, with 5 bases aligned in each. This clonotype was sampled from a middle-aged woman in good health. Some clones in this sample may be carry-over from other donors' samples. Sequencing was done on a sample of PBMCs. The DNA is as follows: TGTGCCAGCAGCCAAGATGAGGGGAGCTCCTACGAGCAGTACTTC. Translated, this gives CASSQDEGSSYEQYF.